The rows below give T cell receptor beta chains drawn from one sample of a study of blood T cell repertoires in COVID-19. TCRdb's copy holds only in-frame clones and misses some; the assay was immunoSEQ multiplex PCR. The sample lists about 110,000 clones; about 88% were seen once. Sequencing was done on a sample of peripheral blood. The receptors here all came from a man aged 35-49 years with acute or convalescent COVID-19. Each CDR3 is given with its conserved first and last residue. D genes are given only for firm matches. Some rows mark clone size as missing; the rest say once, few, many or name a class of expanded clone.

V,D,J,size,CDR3,DNA
TRBV6-5,TRBD2,TRBJ2-7,NA,CASSLAGHLTYEQYF,TGTGCCAGCAGTTTAGCGGGACACCTCACCTACGAGCAGTACTTC
TRBV5-1,TRBD1,TRBJ1-4,NA,CASSLTDRGATNEKLFF,TGCGCCAGCAGCTTGACCGACAGGGGGGCAACTAATGAAAAACTGTTTTTT
TRBV6-6,NA,TRBJ1-1,NA,CASSYSQGTDEAFF,TGTGCCAGCAGTTACTCACAGGGTACCGATGAAGCTTTCTTT
TRBV7-2,TRBD2,TRBJ2-2,NA,CASSPWRTSGGPTGELFF,TGTGCCAGCAGCCCCTGGCGGACTAGCGGGGGGCCCACCGGGGAGCTGTTTTTT
TRBV5-4,TRBD1,TRBJ2-1,once,CASSSIYRDRADNEQFF,TGTGCCAGCAGCTCCATTTACCGGGACAGGGCGGACAATGAGCAGTTCTTC
TRBV19,TRBD1,TRBJ2-3,NA,CASIPGGKVGTDTQYF,TGTGCCAGTATCCCAGGGGGAAAGGTTGGCACAGATACGCAGTATTTT
TRBV6-6,TRBD2,TRBJ2-2,once,CASSWRGSGELFF,TGTGCCAGCAGTTGGCGGGGGTCCGGGGAGCTGTTTTTT
TRBV18,NA,TRBJ2-2,once,CASSPAAARNTGELFF,TGTGCCAGCTCACCGGCGGCCGCACGAAACACCGGGGAGCTGTTTTTT
TRBV18,NA,TRBJ1-5,NA,CASSPFGSQNQPQHF,TGTGCCAGCTCACCATTCGGGTCCCAAAATCAGCCCCAGCATTTT
TRBV30,TRBD1,TRBJ1-2,NA,CAWSSGQGGYTF,TGTGCCTGGTCTTCGGGACAGGGAGGCTACACCTTC
TRBV6-2/TRBV6-3,TRBD1,TRBJ2-7,NA,CASSHPKTGWPNEQYF,TGTGCCAGCAGTCACCCAAAGACAGGGTGGCCTAACGAGCAGTACTTC
TRBV19,NA,TRBJ2-5,NA,CASSIAYLQGRETQYF,TGTGCCAGTAGTATAGCTTATTTACAGGGACGTGAGACCCAGTACTTC
TRBV4-1,TRBD1,TRBJ1-4,NA,CASSQGPGRGRSEKLFF,TGCGCCAGCAGCCAGGGTCCGGGAAGGGGGCGAAGTGAAAAACTGTTTTTT
TRBV19,TRBD2,TRBJ2-1,NA,CASSRGVGLAGYSKFSYNEQFF,TGTGCCAGTAGTCGGGGAGTCGGACTAGCGGGGTACTCGAAATTTTCCTACAATGAGCAGTTCTTC
TRBV4-3,TRBD2,TRBJ2-7,few,CASSQETLAGAYEQYF,TGCGCCAGCAGCCAAGAAACGCTAGCGGGGGCCTACGAGCAGTACTTC
TRBV6-5,NA,TRBJ1-2,NA,CASRSSGGAGGYTF,TGTGCCAGCAGGAGTTCCGGCGGGGCCGGTGGCTACACCTTC
TRBV2,NA,TRBJ1-3,NA,CASSEPGPEGDTIYF,TGTGCCAGCAGTGAACCCGGGCCCGAGGGGGACACCATATATTTT
TRBV3-1/TRBV3-2,NA,TRBJ2-1,NA,CASSHRGGSSYNEQFF,TGTGCCAGCAGCCATAGGGGGGGGAGCTCCTACAATGAGCAGTTCTTC
TRBV30,TRBD1,TRBJ2-2,few,CAWSVLRTGIGELFF,TGTGCCTGGAGTGTCCTACGGACAGGGATCGGGGAGCTGTTTTTT
TRBV7-2,TRBD2,TRBJ2-3,NA,CASSLARVAGGRTDTQYF,TGTGCCAGCAGCTTAGCTCGCGTGGCGGGGGGGAGGACAGATACGCAGTATTTT
TRBV4-1,TRBD1,TRBJ1-2,NA,CASSQVQGATYGYTF,TGCGCCAGCAGCCAAGTACAGGGGGCTACCTATGGCTACACCTTC
TRBV24-1,NA,TRBJ2-5,once,CATSDLYGPGTQYF,TGTGCCACCAGTGATTTGTATGGTCCGGGGACCCAGTACTTC
TRBV4-3,NA,TRBJ1-1,NA,CASSQDAAVGLNTEAFF,TGCGCCAGCAGCCAAGATGCAGCAGTTGGGCTAAACACTGAAGCTTTCTTT
TRBV4-3,NA,TRBJ2-2,NA,CASSPPMLWGGRVELFF,TGCGCCAGCAGCCCTCCGATGTTGTGGGGGGGCCGGGTGGAGCTGTTTTTT
TRBV7-2,TRBD1,TRBJ1-3,NA,CASSFRDRGYTIYF,TGTGCCAGCAGCTTTAGGGACAGGGGGTACACCATATATTTT
TRBV6-4,TRBD2,TRBJ2-1,few,CASSDSPTSGGADEQFF,TGTGCCAGCAGTGACTCTCCGACTAGCGGGGGGGCGGATGAGCAGTTCTTC